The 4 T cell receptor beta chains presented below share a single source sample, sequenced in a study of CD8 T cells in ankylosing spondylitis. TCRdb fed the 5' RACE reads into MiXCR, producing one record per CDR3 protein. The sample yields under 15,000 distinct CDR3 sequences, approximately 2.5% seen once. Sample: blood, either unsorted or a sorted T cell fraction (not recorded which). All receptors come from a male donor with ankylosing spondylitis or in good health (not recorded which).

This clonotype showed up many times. CDR3 sequence: CASSVRDGVSSGNTIYF. In DNA form, the CDR3 reads TGTGCCAGCAGCGTACGGGACGGAGTTTCCTCTGGAAACACCATATATTTT. The chain combines TRBV9 with TRBJ1-3; a weak D match, TRBD1 (5 bases). Trimming took off 1 base at V and 0 bases at J, with 14 bases between the two ends. CDR3 length equals 17 residues. The germline CDR1 and CDR2 sequences are SGDLS and YYNGEE.

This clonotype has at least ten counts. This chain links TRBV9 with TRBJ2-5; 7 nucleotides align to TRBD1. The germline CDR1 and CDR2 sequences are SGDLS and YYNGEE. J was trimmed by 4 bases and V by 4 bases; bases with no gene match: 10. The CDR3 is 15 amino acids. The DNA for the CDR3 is TGTGCCAGCAGCTCCGGGACAGCAGATCGAGAGACCCAGTACTTC. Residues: CASSSGTADRETQYF.

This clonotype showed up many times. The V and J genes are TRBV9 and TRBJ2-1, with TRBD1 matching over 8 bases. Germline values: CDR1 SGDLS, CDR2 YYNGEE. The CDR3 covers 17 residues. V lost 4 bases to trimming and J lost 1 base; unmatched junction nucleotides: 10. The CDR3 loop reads CASSPHSDRVSYNEQFF. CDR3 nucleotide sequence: TGTGCCAGCAGCCCACACTCGGACAGGGTATCCTACAATGAGCAGTTCTTC.

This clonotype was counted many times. The CDR3 is CASSVAQGEGYGYTF. In DNA, the CDR3 is TGTGCCAGCAGCGTAGCTCAGGGAGAGGGCTATGGCTACACCTTC. The genes are TRBV9 and TRBJ1-2; D might be TRBD1 (5 bases). This CDR3 contains 15 residues. CDR1 is SGDLS and CDR2 is YYNGEE in the germline V gene. Trimming stripped 0 bases from V and 4 bases from J, with 13 bases between.